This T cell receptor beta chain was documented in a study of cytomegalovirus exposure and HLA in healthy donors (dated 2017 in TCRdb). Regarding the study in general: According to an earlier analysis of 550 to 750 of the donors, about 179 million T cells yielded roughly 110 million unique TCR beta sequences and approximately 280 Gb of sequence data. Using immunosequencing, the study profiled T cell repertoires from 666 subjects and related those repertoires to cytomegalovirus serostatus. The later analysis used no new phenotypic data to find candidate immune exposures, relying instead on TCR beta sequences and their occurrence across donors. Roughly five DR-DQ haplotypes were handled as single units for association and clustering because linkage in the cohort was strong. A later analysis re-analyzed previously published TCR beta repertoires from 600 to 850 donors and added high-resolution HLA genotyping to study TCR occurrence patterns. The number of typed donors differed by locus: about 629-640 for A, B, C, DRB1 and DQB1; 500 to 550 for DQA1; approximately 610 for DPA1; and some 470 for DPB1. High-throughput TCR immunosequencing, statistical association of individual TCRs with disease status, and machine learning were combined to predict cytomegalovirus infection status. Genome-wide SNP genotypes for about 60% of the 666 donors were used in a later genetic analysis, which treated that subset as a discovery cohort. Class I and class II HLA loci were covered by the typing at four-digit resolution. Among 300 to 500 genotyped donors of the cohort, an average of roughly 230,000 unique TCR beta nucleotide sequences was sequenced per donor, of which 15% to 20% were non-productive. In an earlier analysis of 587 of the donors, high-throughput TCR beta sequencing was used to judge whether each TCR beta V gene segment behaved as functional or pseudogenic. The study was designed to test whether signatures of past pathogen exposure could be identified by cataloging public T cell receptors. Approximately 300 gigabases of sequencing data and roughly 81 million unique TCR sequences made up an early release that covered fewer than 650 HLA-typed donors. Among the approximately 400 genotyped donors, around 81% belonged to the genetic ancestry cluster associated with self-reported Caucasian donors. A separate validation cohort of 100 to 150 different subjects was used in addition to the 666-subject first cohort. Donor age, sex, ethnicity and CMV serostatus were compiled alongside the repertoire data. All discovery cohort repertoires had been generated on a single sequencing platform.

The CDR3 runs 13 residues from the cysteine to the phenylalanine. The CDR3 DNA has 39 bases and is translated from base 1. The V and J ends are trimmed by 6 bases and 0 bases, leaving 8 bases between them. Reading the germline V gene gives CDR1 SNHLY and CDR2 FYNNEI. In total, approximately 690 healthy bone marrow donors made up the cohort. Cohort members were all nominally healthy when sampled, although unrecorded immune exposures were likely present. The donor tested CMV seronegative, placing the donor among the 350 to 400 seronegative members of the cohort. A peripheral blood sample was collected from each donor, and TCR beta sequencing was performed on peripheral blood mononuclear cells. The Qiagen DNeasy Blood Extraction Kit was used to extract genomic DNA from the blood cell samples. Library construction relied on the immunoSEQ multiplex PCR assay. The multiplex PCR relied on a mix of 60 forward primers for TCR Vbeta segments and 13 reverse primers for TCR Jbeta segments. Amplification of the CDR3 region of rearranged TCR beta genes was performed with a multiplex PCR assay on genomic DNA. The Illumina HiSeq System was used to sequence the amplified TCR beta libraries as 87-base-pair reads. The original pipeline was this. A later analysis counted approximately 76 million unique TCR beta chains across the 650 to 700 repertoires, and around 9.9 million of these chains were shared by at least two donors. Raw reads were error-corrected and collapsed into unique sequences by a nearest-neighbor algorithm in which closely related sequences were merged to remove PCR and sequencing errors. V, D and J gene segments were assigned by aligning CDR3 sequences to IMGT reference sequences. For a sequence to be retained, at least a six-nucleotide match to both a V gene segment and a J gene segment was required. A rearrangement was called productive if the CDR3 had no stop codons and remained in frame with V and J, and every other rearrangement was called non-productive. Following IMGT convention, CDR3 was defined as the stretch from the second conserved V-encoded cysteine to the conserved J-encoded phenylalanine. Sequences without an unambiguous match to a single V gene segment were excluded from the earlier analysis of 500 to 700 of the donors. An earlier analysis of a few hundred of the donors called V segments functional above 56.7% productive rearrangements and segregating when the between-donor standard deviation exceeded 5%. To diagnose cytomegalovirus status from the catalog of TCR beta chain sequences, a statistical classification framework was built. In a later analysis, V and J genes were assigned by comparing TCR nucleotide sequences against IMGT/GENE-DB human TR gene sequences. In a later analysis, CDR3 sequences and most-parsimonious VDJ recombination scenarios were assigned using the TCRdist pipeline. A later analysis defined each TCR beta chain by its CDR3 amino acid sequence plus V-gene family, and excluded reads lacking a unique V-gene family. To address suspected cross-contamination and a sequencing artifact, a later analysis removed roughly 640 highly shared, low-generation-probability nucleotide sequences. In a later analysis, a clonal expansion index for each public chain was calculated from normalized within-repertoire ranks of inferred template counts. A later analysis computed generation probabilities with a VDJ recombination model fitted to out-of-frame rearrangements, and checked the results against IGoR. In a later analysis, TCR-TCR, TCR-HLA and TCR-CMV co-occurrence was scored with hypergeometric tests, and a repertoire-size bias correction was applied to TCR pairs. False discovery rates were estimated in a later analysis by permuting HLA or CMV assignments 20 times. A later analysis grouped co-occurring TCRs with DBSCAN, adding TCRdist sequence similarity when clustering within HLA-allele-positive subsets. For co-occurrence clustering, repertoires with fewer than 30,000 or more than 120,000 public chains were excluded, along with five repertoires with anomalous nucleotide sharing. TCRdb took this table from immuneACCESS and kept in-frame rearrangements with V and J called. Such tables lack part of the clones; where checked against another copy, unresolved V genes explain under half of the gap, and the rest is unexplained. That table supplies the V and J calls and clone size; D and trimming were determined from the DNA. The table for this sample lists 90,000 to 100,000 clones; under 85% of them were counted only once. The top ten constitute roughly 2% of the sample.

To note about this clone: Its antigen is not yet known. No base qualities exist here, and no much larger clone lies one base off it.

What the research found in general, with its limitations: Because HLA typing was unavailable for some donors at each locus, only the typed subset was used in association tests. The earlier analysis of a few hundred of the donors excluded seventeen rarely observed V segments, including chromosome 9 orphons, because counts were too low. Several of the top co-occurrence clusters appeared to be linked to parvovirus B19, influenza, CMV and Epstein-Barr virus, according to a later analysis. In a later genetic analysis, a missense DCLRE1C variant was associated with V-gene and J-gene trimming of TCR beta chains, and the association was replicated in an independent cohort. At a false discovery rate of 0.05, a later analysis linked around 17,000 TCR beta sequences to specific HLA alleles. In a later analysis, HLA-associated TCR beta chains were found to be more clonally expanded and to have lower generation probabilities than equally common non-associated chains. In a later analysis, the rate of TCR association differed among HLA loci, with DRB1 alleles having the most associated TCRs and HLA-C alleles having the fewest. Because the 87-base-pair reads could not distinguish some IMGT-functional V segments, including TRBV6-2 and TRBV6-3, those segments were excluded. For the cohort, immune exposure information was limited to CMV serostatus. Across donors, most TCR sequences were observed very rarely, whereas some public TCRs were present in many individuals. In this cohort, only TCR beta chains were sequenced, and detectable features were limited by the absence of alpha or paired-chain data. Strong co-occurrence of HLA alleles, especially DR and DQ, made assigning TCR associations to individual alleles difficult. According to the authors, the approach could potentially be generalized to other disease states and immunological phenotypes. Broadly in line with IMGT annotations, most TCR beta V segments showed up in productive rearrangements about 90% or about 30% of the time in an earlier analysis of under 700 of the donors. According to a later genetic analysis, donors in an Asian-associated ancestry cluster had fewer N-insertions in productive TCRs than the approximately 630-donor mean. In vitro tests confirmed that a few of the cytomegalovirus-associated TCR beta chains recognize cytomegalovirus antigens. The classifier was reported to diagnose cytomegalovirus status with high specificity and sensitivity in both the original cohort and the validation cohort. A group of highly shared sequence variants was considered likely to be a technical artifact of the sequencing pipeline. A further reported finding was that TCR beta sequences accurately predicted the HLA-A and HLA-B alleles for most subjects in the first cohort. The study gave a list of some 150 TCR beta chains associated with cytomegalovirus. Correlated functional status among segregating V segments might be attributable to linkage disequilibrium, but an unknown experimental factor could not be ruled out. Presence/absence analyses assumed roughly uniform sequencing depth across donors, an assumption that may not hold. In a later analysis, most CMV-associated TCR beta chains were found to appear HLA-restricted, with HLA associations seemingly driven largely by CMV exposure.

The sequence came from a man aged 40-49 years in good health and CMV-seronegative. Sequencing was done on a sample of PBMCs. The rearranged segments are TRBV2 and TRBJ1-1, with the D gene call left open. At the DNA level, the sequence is TGTGCCAGCAGAGTGGGCCTGAACACTGAAGCTTTCTTT. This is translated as CASRVGLNTEAFF.